These 20 T cell receptor beta chains were sequenced from one sample in a study of blood T cell repertoires in COVID-19. The repertoire was sequenced with immunoSEQ multiplex PCR; TCRdb's copy has only in-frame clones and lacks some. The repertoire includes 150,000 to 200,000 clones, 75% to 85% of them detected once, and roughly a tenth sits in the top ten. Sequenced material: peripheral blood. Source of these receptors: a human donor in a cohort sampled during active COVID-19.

The chain employs TRBV15 and TRBJ2-5; TRBD2 agrees at 7 bases. The germline CDR1 and CDR2 sequences are LNHNV and YYDKDF (reference sequence). Losses at the gene ends were 5 bases for V and 2 bases for J; bases not matched to a gene: 5. The CDR3 runs 14 residues. The CDR3 protein is CATSSGRKQETQYF. In DNA form, the CDR3 reads TGTGCCACCAGCTCCGGGAGGAAGCAAGAGACCCAGTACTTC. Supplemented by reference TRBV15 and TRBJ2-5, the full variable domain reads DAMVIQNPRYQVTQFGKPVTLSCSQTLNHNVMYWYQQKSSQAPKLLFHYYDKDFNNEADTPDNFQSRRPNTSFCFLDIRSPGLGDTAMYLCATSSGRKQETQYFGPGTRLLVL.

The chain carries TRBV27 and TRBJ2-3, with TRBD2 matching over 15 bases. The CDR3 is made up of 18 amino acids. Trimming took 5 bases from V and 0 from J; bases not matched to a gene: 6. CDR1 is MNHEY and CDR2 is SMNVEV in the germline V gene (reference sequence). In DNA, the CDR3 is TGTGCCAGCAGTGCAGCCGGACTAGCGGGAGGGAGCACAGATACGCAGTATTTT. Protein sequence: CASSAAGLAGGSTDTQYF.

The chain recombines TRBV6-1 with TRBJ1-5, with 7 bases aligning to TRBD1. The trim removed 3 bases at V and 0 bases at J, leaving 8 bases unmatched. The CDR3 totals 17 residues. Germline lookup yields CDR1 MNHNS and CDR2 SASEGT. This chain's CDR3 is CASSEGQRFNSNQPQHF. CDR3 DNA: TGTGCCAGCAGTGAGGGACAGCGGTTTAATAGCAATCAGCCCCAGCATTTT.

The V gene is TRBV27, the J gene TRBJ1-6; D might be TRBD1 (5 bases). V was cut by 8 bases and J by 9 bases, with 17 bases left in between. This CDR3 contains 14 residues. Germline CDR1 is MNHEY and CDR2 is SMNVEV (reference sequence). This CDR3 is CASLPGQGFSPLHF. The CDR3, as DNA: TGTGCCAGCCTCCCCGGGCAGGGTTTTTCACCCCTCCACTTT.

The chain joins TRBV28 to TRBJ1-5; D remains unclear. Per the germline V gene, CDR1 is MDHEN and CDR2 is SYDVKM. Trimming left V 7 bases short and J 2 bases short, with 18 bases between. The CDR3 length is 16 residues. CDR3 in DNA: TGTGCCAGCACCAAAAAGCTACTTGGAGGCAATCAGCCCCAGCATTTT. Translation: CASTKKLLGGNQPQHF. Together with reference TRBV28 and TRBJ1-5, the CDR3 gives the full variable domain: DVKVTQSSRYLVKRTGEKVFLECVQDMDHENMFWYRQDPGLGLRLIYFSYDVKMKEKGDIPEGYSVSREKKERFSLILESASTNQTSMYLCASTKKLLGGNQPQHFGDGTRLSIL.

This clone came up many times. V gene TRBV6-5 combines with J gene TRBJ1-2; a weak D match, TRBD1 (5 bases). The germline V gene encodes CDR1 MNHEY and CDR2 SVGAGI. The CDR3 is 12 amino acids. The V end was cut by 0 bases, the J end by 8 bases, with 7 bases between. The CDR3 here is CASSYSGGGYTF. The CDR3, as DNA: TGTGCCAGCAGTTACTCGGGGGGAGGCTACACCTTC.

V usage is TRBV24-1 and J usage is TRBJ2-5; possible D gene TRBD2, 5 bases. CDR3 length: 12 residues. Germline CDR1 KGHDR, CDR2 SFDVKD. Trimming took 6 bases from V and 4 from J, leaving 8 bases between them. In nucleotides, the CDR3 is TGTGCCACCAGTTATGAGGGAGAGACCCAGTACTTC. Amino acids: CATSYEGETQYF.

J is TRBJ1-1 and V is TRBV12-3 or TRBV12-4; weak D call: TRBD1 (5 bases). The CDR3 consists of 12 residues. Trimming cost V 5 bases and J 12 bases, with 16 bases left between them. The CDR3 here is CASSPYGGESFF. CDR3 nucleotide sequence: TGTGCCAGCAGTCCATACGGGGGGGAATCTTTCTTT.

The rearrangement joins TRBV24-1 to TRBJ1-4, with D possibly TRBD1 on 6 matching bases. The CDR3 totals 21 residues. Trimming removed 4 bases from V and 0 bases from J, with 26 bases in between. Germline lookup yields CDR1 KGHDR and CDR2 SFDVKD. CDR3 in amino acids: CATSDPDTGKSRTATNEKLFF. CDR3 in DNA: TGTGCCACCAGTGACCCCGACACAGGGAAAAGTAGAACCGCAACTAATGAAAAACTGTTTTTT.

This clone has only a few counts. CDR3 sequence: CASSQDQGTHNEQFF. CDR3 nucleotide sequence: TGCGCCAGCAGCCAAGATCAGGGGACACACAATGAGCAGTTCTTC. This sequence joins TRBV4-3 and TRBJ2-1; D possibly corresponds to TRBD1 (6 bases). The CDR3 is 15 amino acids. Germline V lookup: CDR1 LGHNA, CDR2 YSLEER. The V end was cut by 0 bases, the J end by 5 bases, with 11 bases between.

The V gene is TRBV7-2, the J gene TRBJ2-7; a weak D match, TRBD1 (7 bases). The length of the CDR3 is 15 residues. V shed 2 bases and J shed 4 bases, with 15 bases lying between them. The germline CDR1 and CDR2 sequences are SGHTA and FQGNSA. The CDR3 loop is CASSLKKAGGYEQYF. DNA of the CDR3: TGTGCCAGCAGCTTAAAAAAGGCAGGGGGGTACGAGCAGTACTTC.

The chain carries TRBV5-1 and TRBJ2-7; weak D call: TRBD1 (6 bases). This CDR3 contains 15 residues. Between the trimmed V and J ends, which lost 1 base and 4 bases, there was a span of 15 bases. Germline assignment: CDR1 SGHRS and CDR2 YFSETQ. The DNA of the CDR3 is TGCGCCAGCAGCTTGTTCGGGACACCATCATACGAGCAGTACTTC. Translation: CASSLFGTPSYEQYF.

V gene TRBV10-2 combines with J gene TRBJ2-1; 10 nucleotides match TRBD2. Trimming cost V 9 bases and J 9 bases; bases outside gene matches: 8. CDR3 length: 13 amino acids. The germline gives CDR1 WSHSY, CDR2 SAAADI. The CDR3 protein is CASLQRGGGEQFF. Here the CDR3 DNA reads TGCGCCAGTCTCCAGCGGGGGGGCGGTGAGCAGTTCTTC.

The chain links TRBV10-1 to TRBJ2-2, with TRBD1 matching over 7 bases. In germline, CDR1 is WNHNN, CDR2 SYGVQD (reference sequence). J lost 2 bases, V lost 3 bases, and 12 bases had no gene match. The CDR3 covers 18 residues. The CDR3, as DNA: TGCGCCAGCAGTGATTTTCCCCGGGACAGAGAAAACACCGGGGAGCTGTTTTTT. It translates to CASSDFPRDRENTGELFF.

CDR3 amino acids: CASSIPGLGNQPQHF. Here the CDR3 DNA reads TGTGCCAGCAGTATTCCGGGACTAGGCAATCAGCCCCAGCATTTT. The chain carries TRBV6-2 or TRBV6-3 and TRBJ1-5; D may be TRBD1 (5 bases). The germline V gene encodes CDR1 MNHEY and CDR2 SVGEGT. The V end lost 5 bases, the J end lost 2 bases, and 13 bases lay between the germline ends. This CDR3 is 15 amino acids long.

The chain has TRBV4-3 and TRBJ1-1; D might be TRBD1 (5 bases). The CDR3 runs 15 residues. Trimming pared 1 base from V and 1 base from J, leaving 10 bases between. Germline loops: CDR1 LGHNA, CDR2 YSLEER. The CDR3 is CASSQGHQGNTEAFF. The DNA of the CDR3 is TGCGCCAGCAGCCAAGGACACCAGGGGAACACTGAAGCTTTCTTT.

This clone appeared once. This chain links TRBV5-8 with TRBJ2-1; 8 bases align to TRBD2. The CDR3 totals 15 residues. With V trimmed by 6 bases and J by 1 base, 6 bases remained unmatched. Germline CDR1 reads SGHTS; CDR2 reads YDEGEE. The CDR3 reads CASMPRGGSYNEQFF. The CDR3 DNA follows: TGTGCCAGCATGCCCCGGGGGGGTTCCTACAATGAGCAGTTCTTC.

This clone was counted a few times. The genes are TRBV5-5 and TRBJ2-1, with D perhaps TRBD1 (6 bases). Trimming left V 2 bases short and J 4 bases short, with 10 bases between. Germline-derived CDR1 and CDR2 are SGHKS and YYEKEE (reference sequence). The CDR3 contains 14 residues. The CDR3 loop reads CASSFRTDYNEQFF. The CDR3 bases are TGTGCCAGCAGCTTTCGGACAGATTACAATGAGCAGTTCTTC. Full variable domain (remainder filled in from reference TRBV5-5 and TRBJ2-1): DAGVTQSPTHLIKTRGQQVTLRCSPISGHKSVSWYQQVLGQGPQFIFQYYEKEERGRGNFPDRFSARQFPNYSSELNVNALLLGDSALYLCASSFRTDYNEQFFGPGTRLTVL.

This clone was observed once. The chain links TRBV5-1 to TRBJ1-4, with TRBD1 as a possible D gene (6 bases). Trimming cost V 4 bases and J 3 bases, with 25 bases left between them. The CDR3 covers 19 residues. Germline CDR1 SGHRS, CDR2 YFSETQ. The CDR3 sequence is CASSDNTGIFRGANEKLFF. CDR3 nucleotides: TGCGCCAGCAGCGACAACACAGGGATATTCAGGGGCGCTAATGAAAAACTGTTTTTT.

This chain connects TRBV4-3 to TRBJ2-7, with 9 bases matching TRBD2. The V and J ends lost 0 bases and 7 bases, in that order; junction bases with no gene match: 13. Germline CDR1 and CDR2: LGHNA and YSLEER. The CDR3 consists of 17 residues. Here the CDR3 DNA reads TGCGCCAGCAGCCAAGACGGGGTAGCGGGGGCCCTACGGGAGCAGTACTTC. Translating gives CASSQDGVAGALREQYF.